The clone carrying this T cell receptor beta chain turned up a few times. No antigen is known for it. The data belong to a study of somatic mutations in cytotoxic T cells in rheumatoid arthritis. Overall study: The researchers flow-sorted some T-cell populations stained with V beta antibodies and got nearly 100% purity, and these included V beta1+ cells sequenced for TCRB. General observations from the study: Healthy controls showed no age-related rise in CD8+ clonality, whereas rheumatoid arthritis patients did.

TCRdb's table, derived via immunoSEQ multiplex PCR, lists solely in-frame clones and lacks some. Seen here are some 11,000 clones, around 80% observed once, and the top ten hold almost 35%. Germline V gene lookup returns CDR1 LNHDA and CDR2 SQIVND (reference sequence). CDR3 size: 15 residues. J lost 5 bases, V lost 2 bases, and 5 bases had no gene match. Sequenced: CD8+ T cells sorted from blood. J is TRBJ2-5 and V is TRBV19, with 10 nucleotides matching TRBD2. The receptor's source is an adult with rheumatoid arthritis. CDR3 residues: CASSILAGVAETQYF. Here the CDR3 DNA reads TGTGCCAGTAGTATACTAGCGGGGGTAGCGGAGACCCAGTACTTC.